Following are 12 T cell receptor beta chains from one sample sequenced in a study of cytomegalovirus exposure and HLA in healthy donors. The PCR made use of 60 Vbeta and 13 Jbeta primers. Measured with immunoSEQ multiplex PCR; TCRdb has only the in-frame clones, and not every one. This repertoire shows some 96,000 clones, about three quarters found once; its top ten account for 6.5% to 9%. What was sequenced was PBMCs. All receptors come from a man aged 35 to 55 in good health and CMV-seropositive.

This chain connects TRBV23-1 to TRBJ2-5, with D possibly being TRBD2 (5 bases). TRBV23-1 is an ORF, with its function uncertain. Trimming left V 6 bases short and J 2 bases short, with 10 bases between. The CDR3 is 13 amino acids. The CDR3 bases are TGCGCCAGCAGCCCGGGGAAGCAAGAGACCCAGTACTTC. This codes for CASSPGKQETQYF.

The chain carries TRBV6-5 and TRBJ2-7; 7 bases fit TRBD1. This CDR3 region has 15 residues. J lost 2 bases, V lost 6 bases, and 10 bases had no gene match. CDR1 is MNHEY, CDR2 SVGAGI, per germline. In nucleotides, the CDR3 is TGTGCCAGCAGCTTTACTCGGGACAGAACCTACGAGCAGTACTTC. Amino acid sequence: CASSFTRDRTYEQYF.

CDR3 nucleotides: TGTGCCAGCAGCCGGACAGGGGGCGGAAACACCATATATTTT. Encoded protein: CASSRTGGGNTIYF. The rearrangement joins TRBV7-2 to TRBJ1-3; 11 bases align to TRBD1. The CDR3 runs to 14 residues. V dropped 5 bases and J dropped 4; count of bases not matched to a gene: 1. Germline lookup yields CDR1 SGHTA and CDR2 FQGNSA.

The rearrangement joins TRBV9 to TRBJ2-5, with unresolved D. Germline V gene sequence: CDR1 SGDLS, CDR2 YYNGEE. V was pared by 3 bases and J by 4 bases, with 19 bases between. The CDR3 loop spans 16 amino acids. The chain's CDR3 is CASSAISLGPPETQYF. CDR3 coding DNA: TGTGCCAGCAGCGCGATCTCACTGGGCCCTCCAGAGACCCAGTACTTC.

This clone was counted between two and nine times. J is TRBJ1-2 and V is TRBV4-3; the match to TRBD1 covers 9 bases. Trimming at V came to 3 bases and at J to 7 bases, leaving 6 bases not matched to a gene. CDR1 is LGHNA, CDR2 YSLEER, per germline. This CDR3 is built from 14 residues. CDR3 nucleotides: TGCGCCAGCAGCCAGGGACAGGGAGGCGGTGGCTACACCTTC. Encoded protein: CASSQGQGGGGYTF.

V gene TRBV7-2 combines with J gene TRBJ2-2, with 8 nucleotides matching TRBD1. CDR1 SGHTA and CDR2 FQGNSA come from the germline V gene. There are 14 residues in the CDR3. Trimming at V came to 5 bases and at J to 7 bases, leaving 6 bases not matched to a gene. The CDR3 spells CASSPTGAGGELFF. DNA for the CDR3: TGTGCCAGCAGCCCGACAGGGGCTGGCGGGGAGCTGTTTTTT.

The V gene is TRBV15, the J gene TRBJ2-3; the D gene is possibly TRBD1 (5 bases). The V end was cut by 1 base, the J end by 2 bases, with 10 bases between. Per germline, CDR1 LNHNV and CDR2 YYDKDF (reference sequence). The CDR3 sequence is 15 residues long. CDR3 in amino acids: CATSRVPGNTDTQYF. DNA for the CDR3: TGTGCCACCAGCAGAGTGCCAGGGAACACAGATACGCAGTATTTT.

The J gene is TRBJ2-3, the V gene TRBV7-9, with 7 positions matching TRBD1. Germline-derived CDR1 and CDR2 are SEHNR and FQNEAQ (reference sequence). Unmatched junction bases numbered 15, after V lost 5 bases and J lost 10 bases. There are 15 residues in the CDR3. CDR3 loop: CASSPPDRAPPAQYF. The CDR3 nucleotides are TGTGCCAGCAGCCCCCCCGACAGGGCCCCGCCAGCGCAGTATTTT.

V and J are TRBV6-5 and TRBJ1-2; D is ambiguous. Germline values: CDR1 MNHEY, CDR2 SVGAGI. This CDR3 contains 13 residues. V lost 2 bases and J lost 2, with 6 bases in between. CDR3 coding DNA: TGTGCCAGCAGTTACACACAGAACTATGGCTACACCTTC. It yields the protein CASSYTQNYGYTF.

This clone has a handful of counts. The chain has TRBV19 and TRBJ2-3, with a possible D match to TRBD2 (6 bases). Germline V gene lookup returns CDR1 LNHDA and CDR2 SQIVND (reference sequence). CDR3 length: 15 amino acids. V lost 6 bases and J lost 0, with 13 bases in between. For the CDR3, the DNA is TGTGCCAGTAGGAAGGAGGGGTGGAGCACAGATACGCAGTATTTT. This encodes CASRKEGWSTDTQYF. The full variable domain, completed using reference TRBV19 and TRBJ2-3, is DGGITQSPKYLFRKEGQNVTLSCEQNLNHDAMYWYRQDPGQGLRLIYYSQIVNDFQKGDIAEGYSVSREKKESFPLTVTSAQKNPTAFYLCASRKEGWSTDTQYFGPGTRLTVL.

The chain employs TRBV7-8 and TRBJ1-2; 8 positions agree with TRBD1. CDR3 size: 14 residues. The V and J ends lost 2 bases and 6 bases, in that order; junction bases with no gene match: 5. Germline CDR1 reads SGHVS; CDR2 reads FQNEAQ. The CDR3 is CASSLSTGGHGYTF. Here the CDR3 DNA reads TGTGCCAGCAGCTTATCTACAGGGGGGCATGGCTACACCTTC. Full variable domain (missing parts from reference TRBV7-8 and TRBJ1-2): GAGVSQSPRYKVAKRGQDVALRCDPISGHVSLFWYQQALGQGPEFLTYFQNEAQLDKSGLPSDRFFAERPEGSVSTLKIQRTQQEDSAVYLCASSLSTGGHGYTFGSGTRLTVV.

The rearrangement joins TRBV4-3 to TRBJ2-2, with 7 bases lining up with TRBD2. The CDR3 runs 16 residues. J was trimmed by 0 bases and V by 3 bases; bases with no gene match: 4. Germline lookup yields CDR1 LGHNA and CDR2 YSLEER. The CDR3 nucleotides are TGCGCCAGCAGCCACCAAGCGGGACCGAACACCGGGGAGCTGTTTTTT. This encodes CASSHQAGPNTGELFF.